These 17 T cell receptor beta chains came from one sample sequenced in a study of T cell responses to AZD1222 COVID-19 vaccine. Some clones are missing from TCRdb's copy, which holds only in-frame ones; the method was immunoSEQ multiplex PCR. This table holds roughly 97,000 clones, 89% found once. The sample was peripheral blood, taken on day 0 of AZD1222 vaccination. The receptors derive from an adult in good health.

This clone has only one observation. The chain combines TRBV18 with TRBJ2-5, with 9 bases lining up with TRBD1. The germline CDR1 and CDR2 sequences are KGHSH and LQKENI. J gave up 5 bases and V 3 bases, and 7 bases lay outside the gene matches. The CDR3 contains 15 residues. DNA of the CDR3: TGTGCCAGCTCACCTTACAGGGGGCGAGGGGAGACCCAGTACTTC. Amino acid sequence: CASSPYRGRGETQYF. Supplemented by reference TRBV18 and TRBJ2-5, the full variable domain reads NAGVMQNPRHLVRRRGQEARLRCSPMKGHSHVYWYRQLPEEGLKFMVYLQKENIIDESGMPKERFSAEFPKEGPSILRIQQVVRGDSAAYFCASSPYRGRGETQYFGPGTRLLVL.

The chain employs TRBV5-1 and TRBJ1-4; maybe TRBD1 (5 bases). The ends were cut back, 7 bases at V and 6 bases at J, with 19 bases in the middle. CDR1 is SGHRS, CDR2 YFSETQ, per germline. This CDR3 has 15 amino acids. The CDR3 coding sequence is TGCGCCAGCCACCTAACCGGGACGCGCGATGAAAAACTGTTTTTT. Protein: CASHLTGTRDEKLFF.

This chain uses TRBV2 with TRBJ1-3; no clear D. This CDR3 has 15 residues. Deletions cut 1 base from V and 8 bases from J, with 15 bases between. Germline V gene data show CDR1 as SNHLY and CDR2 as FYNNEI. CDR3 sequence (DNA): TGTGCCAGCAGTGAAGTTGGCAGACGAGATGACACCATATATTTT. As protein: CASSEVGRRDDTIYF.

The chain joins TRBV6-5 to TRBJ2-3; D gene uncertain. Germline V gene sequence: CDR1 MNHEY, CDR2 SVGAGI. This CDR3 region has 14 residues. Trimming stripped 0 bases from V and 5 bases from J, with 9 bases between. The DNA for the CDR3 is TGTGCCAGCAGTTACTCGCGGTCGGGAGATACGCAGTATTTT. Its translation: CASSYSRSGDTQYF.

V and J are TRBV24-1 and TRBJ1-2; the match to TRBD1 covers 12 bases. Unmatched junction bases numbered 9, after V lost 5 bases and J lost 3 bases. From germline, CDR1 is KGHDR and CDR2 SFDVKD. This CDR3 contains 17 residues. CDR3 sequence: CATSVWGTGGWDYGYTF. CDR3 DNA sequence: TGTGCCACCAGTGTTTGGGGGACAGGGGGCTGGGACTATGGCTACACCTTC.

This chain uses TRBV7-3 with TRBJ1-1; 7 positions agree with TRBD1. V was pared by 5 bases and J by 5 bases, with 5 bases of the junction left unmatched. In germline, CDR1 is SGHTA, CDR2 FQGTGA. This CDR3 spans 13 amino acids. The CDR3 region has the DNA TGTGCCAGCAGCCCAGGGGGTGGAACTGAAGCTTTCTTT. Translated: CASSPGGGTEAFF. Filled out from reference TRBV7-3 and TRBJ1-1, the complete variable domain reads GAGVSQTPSNKVTEKGKYVELRCDPISGHTALYWYRQSLGQGPEFLIYFQGTGAADDSGLPNDRFFAVRPEGSVSTLKIQRTERGDSAVYLCASSPGGGTEAFFGQGTRLTVV.

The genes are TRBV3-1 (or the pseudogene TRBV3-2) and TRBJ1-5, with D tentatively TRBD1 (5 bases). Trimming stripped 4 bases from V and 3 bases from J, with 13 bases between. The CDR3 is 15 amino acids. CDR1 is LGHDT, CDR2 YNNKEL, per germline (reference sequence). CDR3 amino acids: CASSRTGENNQPQHF. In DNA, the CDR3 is TGTGCCAGCAGCCGAACAGGAGAAAACAATCAGCCCCAGCATTTT.

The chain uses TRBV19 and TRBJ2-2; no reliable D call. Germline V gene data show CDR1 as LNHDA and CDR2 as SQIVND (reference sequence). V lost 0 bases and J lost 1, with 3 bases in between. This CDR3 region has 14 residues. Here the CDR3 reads CASSIEENTGELFF. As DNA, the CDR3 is TGTGCCAGTAGTATAGAGGAGAACACCGGGGAGCTGTTTTTT.

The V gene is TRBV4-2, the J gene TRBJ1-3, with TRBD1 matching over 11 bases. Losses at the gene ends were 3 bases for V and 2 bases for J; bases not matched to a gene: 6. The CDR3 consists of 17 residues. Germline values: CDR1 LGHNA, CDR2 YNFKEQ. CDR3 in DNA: TGTGCCAGCAGCCATAACCCGGGACAGGGGGCTGGAAACACCATATATTTT. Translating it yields CASSHNPGQGAGNTIYF.

Here the CDR3 reads CAIQTGQVSYNEQFF. The CDR3 coding sequence is TGTGCCATCCAAACTGGACAGGTTAGCTACAATGAGCAGTTCTTC. The J gene is TRBJ2-1, the V gene TRBV28; 7 nucleotides agree with TRBD1. V dropped 10 bases and J dropped 3; count of bases not matched to a gene: 12. Germline V lookup: CDR1 MDHEN, CDR2 SYDVKM. The CDR3 has 15 amino acids. Full variable domain (missing parts from reference TRBV28 and TRBJ2-1): DVKVTQSSRYLVKRTGEKVFLECVQDMDHENMFWYRQDPGLGLRLIYFSYDVKMKEKGDIPEGYSVSREKKERFSLILESASTNQTSMYLCAIQTGQVSYNEQFFGPGTRLTVL.

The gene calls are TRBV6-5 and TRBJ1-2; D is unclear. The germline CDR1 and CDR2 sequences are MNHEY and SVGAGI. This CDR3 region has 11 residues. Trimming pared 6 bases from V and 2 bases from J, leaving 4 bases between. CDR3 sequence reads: CASSINYGYTF. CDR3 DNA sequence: TGTGCCAGCAGCATAAACTATGGCTACACCTTC.

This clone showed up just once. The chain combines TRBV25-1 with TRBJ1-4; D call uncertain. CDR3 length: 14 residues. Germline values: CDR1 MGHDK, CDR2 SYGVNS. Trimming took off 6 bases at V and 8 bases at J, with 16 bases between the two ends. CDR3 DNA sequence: TGTGCCAGCAGATCTGGATGGCCGGGGGAAAAACTGTTTTTT. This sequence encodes CASRSGWPGEKLFF.

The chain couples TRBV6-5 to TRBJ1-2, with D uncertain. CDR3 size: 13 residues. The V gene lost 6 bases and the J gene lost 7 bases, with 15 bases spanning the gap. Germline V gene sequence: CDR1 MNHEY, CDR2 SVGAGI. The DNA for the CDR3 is TGTGCCAGCAGGTTGGACCCCGGGTCTGGCTACACCTTC. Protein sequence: CASRLDPGSGYTF.

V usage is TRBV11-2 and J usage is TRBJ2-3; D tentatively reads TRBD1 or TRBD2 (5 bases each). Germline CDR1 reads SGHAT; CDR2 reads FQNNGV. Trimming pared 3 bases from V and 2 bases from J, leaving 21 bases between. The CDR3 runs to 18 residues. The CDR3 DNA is TGTGCCAGCAGCTTCCTTGGGGGTATATCGCTAGACACAGATACGCAGTATTTT. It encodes CASSFLGGISLDTDTQYF.

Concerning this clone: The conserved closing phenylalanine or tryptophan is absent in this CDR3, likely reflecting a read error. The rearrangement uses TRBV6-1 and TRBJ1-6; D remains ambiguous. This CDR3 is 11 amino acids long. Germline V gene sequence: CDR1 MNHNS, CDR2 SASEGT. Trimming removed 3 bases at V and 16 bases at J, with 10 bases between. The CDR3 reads CASSDHGPLHL. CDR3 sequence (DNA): TGTGCCAGCAGTGATCACGGGCCTCTCCACCTT.

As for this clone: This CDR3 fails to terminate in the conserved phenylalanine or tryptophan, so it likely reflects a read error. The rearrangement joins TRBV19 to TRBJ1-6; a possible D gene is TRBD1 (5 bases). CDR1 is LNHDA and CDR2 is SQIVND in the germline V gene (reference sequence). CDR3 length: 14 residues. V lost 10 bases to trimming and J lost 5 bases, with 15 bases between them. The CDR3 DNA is TGTGCCACTAAATCGGGGACCGATAATTCACCCCTCCACCTT. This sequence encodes CATKSGTDNSPLHL.

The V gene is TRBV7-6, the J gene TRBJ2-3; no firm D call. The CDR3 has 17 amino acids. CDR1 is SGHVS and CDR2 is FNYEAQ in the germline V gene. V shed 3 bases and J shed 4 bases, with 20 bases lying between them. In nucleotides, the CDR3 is TGTGCCAGCAGCTTCGCGGTGTCGACTGCTGTTTCAGATACGCAGTATTTT. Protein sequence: CASSFAVSTAVSDTQYF.